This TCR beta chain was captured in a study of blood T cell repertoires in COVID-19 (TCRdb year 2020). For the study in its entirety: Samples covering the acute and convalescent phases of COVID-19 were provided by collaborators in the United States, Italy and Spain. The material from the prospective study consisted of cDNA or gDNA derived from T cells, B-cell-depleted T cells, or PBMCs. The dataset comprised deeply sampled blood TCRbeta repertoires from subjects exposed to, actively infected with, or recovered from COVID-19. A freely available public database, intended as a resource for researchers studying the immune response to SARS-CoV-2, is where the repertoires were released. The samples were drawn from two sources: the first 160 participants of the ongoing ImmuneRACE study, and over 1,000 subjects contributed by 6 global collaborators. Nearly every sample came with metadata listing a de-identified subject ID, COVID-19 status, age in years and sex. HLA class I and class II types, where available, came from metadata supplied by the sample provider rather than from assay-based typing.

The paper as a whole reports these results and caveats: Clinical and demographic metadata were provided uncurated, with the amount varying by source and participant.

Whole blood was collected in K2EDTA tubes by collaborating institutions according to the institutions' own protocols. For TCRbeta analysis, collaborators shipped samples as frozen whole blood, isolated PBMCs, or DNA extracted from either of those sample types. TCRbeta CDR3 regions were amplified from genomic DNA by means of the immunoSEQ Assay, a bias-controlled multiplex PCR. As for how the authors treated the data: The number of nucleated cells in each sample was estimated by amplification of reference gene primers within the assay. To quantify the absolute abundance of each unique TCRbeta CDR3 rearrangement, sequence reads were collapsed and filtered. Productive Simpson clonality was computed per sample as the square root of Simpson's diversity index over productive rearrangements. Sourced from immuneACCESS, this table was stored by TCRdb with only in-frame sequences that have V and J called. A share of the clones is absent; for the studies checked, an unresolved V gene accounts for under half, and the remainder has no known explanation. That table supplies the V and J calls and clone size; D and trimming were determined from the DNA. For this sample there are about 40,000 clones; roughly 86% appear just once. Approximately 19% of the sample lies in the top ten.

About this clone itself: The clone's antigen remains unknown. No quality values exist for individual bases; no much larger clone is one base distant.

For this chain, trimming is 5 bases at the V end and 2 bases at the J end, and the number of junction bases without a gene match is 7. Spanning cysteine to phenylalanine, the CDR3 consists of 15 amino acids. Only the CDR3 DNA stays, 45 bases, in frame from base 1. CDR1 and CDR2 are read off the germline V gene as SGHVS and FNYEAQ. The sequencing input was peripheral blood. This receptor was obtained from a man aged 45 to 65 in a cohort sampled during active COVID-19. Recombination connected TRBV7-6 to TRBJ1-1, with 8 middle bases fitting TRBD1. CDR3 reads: CASSPGTGKNTEAFF. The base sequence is TGTGCCAGCAGCCCCGGGACAGGAAAAAACACTGAAGCTTTCTTT.